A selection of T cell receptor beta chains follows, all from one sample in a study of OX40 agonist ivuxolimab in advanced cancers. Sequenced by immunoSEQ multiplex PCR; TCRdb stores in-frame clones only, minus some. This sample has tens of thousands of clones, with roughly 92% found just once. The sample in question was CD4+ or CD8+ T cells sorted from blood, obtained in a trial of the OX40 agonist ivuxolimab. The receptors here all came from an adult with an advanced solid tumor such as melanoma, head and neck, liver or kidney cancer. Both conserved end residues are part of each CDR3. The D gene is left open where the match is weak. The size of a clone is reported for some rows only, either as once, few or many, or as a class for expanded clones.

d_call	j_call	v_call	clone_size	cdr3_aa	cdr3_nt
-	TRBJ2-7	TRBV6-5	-	CASSADSHSYEQYF	TGTGCCAGCAGTGCGGACAGTCATTCCTACGAGCAGTACTTC
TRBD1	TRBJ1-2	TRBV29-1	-	CSVGRRGRDYGYTF	TGCAGCGTTGGACGCAGGGGGCGCGACTATGGCTACACCTTC
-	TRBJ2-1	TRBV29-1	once	CSVANGLGGQFF	TGCAGCGTTGCCAACGGCCTGGGGGGGCAGTTCTTC
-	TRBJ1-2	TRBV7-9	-	CASSLDSQGGGYTF	TGTGCCAGCAGCTTAGACTCACAGGGTGGTGGCTACACCTTC
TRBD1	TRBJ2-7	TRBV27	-	CASSLGQGASYEQYF	TGTGCCAGCAGTTTGGGACAGGGGGCCTCCTACGAGCAGTACTTC
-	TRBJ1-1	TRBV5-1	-	CASSLRRGNTEAFF	TGCGCCAGCAGCTTGAGGCGCGGGAACACTGAAGCTTTCTTT
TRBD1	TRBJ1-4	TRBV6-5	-	CASSYGQGGGSEKLFF	TGTGCCAGCAGTTACGGACAGGGGGGAGGTAGTGAAAAACTGTTTTTT
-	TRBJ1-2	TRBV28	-	CASRGTFRGYGYTF	TGTGCCAGCCGGGGAACATTTAGGGGCTATGGCTACACCTTC
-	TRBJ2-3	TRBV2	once	CASSEAEDSLDTQYF	TGTGCCAGCAGTGAAGCGGAAGATAGTCTTGATACGCAGTATTTT
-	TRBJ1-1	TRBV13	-	CASSSWGVTNTEAFF	TGTGCCAGTTCCTCTTGGGGGGTAACGAACACTGAAGCTTTCTTT
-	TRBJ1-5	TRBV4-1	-	CASSQGGNQPQHF	TGCGCCAGCAGTCAAGGGGGGAATCAGCCCCAGCATTTT
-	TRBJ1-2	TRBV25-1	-	CASSGSFYGYTF	TGTGCCAGCAGCGGGTCTTTCTATGGCTACACCTTC
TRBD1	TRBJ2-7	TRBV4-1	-	CASSLGTGGSYEQYF	TGCGCCAGCAGCCTAGGGACAGGGGGCTCCTACGAGCAGTACTTC
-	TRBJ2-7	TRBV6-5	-	CASSYSEGSEQYF	TGTGCCAGCAGTTACAGTGAAGGGAGCGAGCAGTACTTC
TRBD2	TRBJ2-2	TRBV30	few	CAGEREAGGGELFF	TGTGCCGGGGAGCGGGAGGCCGGAGGCGGGGAGCTGTTTTTT
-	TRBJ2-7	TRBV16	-	CASSPWGRGVGEQYF	TGTGCCAGCAGCCCCTGGGGACGTGGTGTGGGGGAGCAGTACTTC
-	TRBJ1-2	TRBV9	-	CASSVGGGDYGYTF	TGTGCCAGCAGCGTAGGAGGGGGGGACTATGGCTACACCTTC
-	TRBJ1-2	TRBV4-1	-	CASSQETGLTYGYTF	TGCGCCAGCAGCCAAGAAACAGGGCTGACTTATGGCTACACCTTC
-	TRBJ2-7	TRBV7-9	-	CASSLTVDEQYF	TGTGCCAGCAGTCTCACGGTGGACGAGCAGTACTTC
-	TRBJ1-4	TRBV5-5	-	CASSLLSLANEKLFF	TGTGCCAGCAGCCTCCTTTCCCTCGCTAATGAAAAACTGTTTTTT
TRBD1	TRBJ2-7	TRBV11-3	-	CASSSGTGLGGEQYF	TGTGCCAGCAGCTCAGGGACAGGCCTTGGGGGGGAGCAGTACTTC
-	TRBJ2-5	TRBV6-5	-	CASSLHLLETQYF	TGTGCCAGCAGTCTTCATCTGTTGGAGACCCAGTACTTC
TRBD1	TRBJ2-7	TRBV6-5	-	CASSYGTGGHYEQYF	TGTGCCAGCAGCTACGGGACAGGGGGCCATTACGAGCAGTACTTC
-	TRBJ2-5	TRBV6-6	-	CASSYSGTQYF	TGTGCCAGCAGTTACTCAGGTACCCAGTACTTC
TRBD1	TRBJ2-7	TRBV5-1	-	CASSLGQGMSYEQYF	TGCGCCAGCAGCCTGGGACAGGGGATGTCCTACGAGCAGTACTTC
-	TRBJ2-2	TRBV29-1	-	CSVERADQTGELFF	TGCAGCGTTGAAAGGGCAGACCAAACCGGGGAGCTGTTTTTT